This T cell receptor (beta chain) is from a study of cytomegalovirus exposure and HLA in healthy donors. Only in-frame clones appear in the TCRdb table, and some are missing; sequencing was by immunoSEQ multiplex PCR. The sample has 130,000 or so clones, about 90% seen once. The donors formed part of the roughly 120-subject validation cohort, distinct from the 666-subject first cohort. The specimen sequenced was PBMCs. The clonotype was recovered from a woman aged 18 to 35 in good health and CMV-seronegative.

CDR3 nucleotide sequence: TGTGCCAGCAGCCCGGGGACTAGCGGGGTCTACAATGAGCAGTTCTTC. This sequence encodes CASSPGTSGVYNEQFF. This chain joins TRBV11-3 and TRBJ2-1, with 13 bases lining up with TRBD2. After removal of 5 bases from V and 3 bases from J, the junction contained 4 bases not matched to a gene. This CDR3 spans 16 amino acids. Germline V gene sequence: CDR1 SGHNT, CDR2 YENEEA.